This T cell receptor (beta chain) stems from a study of blood T cell repertoires in COVID-19. Study-level background: T cells, B-cell-depleted T cells, or PBMCs supplied cDNA or gDNA.

Generated by immunoSEQ multiplex PCR, the TCRdb table keeps only in-frame clones and is missing some. Of roughly 260,000 clones in the sample, 70% to 90% were seen once. Germline V CDR1 and CDR2: GTSNPN, SVGIG (reference sequence). V dropped 1 base and J dropped 5; count of bases not matched to a gene: 9. The CDR3 is 16 amino acids. Allocation to cohorts depended on clinical history reported by the participants. In Cohort 3, a recovered donor had either two negative PCRs, clearance, or symptom resolution. The sequence came from a woman in her 50s who had recovered from COVID-19. The sample taken for sequencing was PBMCs or T cells enriched from blood (not recorded which). J is TRBJ2-5 and V is TRBV30; 11 bases agree with TRBD2. CDR3 nucleotides: TGTGCCTGGAGTGAGCCTACTAGCGGGAGTTGGGAGACCCAGTACTTC. This codes for CAWSEPTSGSWETQYF.